This TCR beta chain emerged from a study of blood T cell repertoires in COVID-19. As for the study in general: T cells, B-cell-depleted T cells, or PBMCs supplied cDNA or gDNA.

Trimming left V 3 bases short and J 0 bases short, with 11 bases between. This CDR3 contains 16 residues. Germline V gene data show CDR1 as MNHNS and CDR2 as SASEGT. In assigning cohorts, the study relied on participant-reported clinical history. Assay used: immunoSEQ multiplex PCR; TCRdb lists only in-frame clones, some missing. Of some 330,000 clones in the sample, around 84% are singletons; the top ten hold roughly 4.5%. The gene calls are TRBV6-1 and TRBJ1-4; weak D call: TRBD1 (5 bases). This TCR came from a man younger than 40 who had recovered from COVID-19. Sequenced sample: PBMCs or T cells enriched from blood (not recorded which). CDR3 region: CASSEGGYATNEKLFF. In DNA form, the CDR3 reads TGTGCCAGCAGTGAGGGGGGGTATGCAACTAATGAAAAACTGTTTTTT.